These 31 T cell receptor beta chains came from one sample sequenced in a study of post-analysis software for immune sequencing data. Study-wide findings and caveats: Controls showed lower frequencies than patients for five TRBV segments, and TRBV5-6, TRBV5-1 and TRBV20-1 were among these.

Antigens for these TCRs are unknown. The TCR beta cDNA libraries contained unique molecular identifiers. TCRdb passed the PCR reads through MiXCR, listing each CDR3 protein once. The sample carries about 460,000 distinct CDR3 sequences, less than 45% recorded once. The sample was blood. The receptors come from a girl between 10 and 17 years old with multiple sclerosis.

The genes are TRBV12-3 or TRBV12-4 and TRBJ1-5; TRBD1 agrees at 7 bases. CDR3 length equals 18 residues. The V gene end was trimmed by 3 bases and the J gene end by 7 bases; junction bases not matched to a gene: 18. For the CDR3, the DNA is TGTGCCAGCAGTTTCGGGACAGCGCCGAAAGTGACTTACCAGCCCCAGCATTTT. It is translated as CASSFGTAPKVTYQPQHF.

The chain recombines TRBV20-1 with TRBJ2-1, with TRBD2 as a possible D gene (5 bases). This CDR3 is 14 amino acids long. V shed 3 bases and J shed 4 bases, with 13 bases lying between them. From germline, CDR1 is DFQATT and CDR2 SNEGSKA (reference sequence). The CDR3 spells CSASPFGLYNEQFF. The CDR3 nucleotides are TGCAGTGCTAGTCCTTTTGGACTTTACAATGAGCAGTTCTTC.

V usage is TRBV7-8 and J usage is TRBJ1-1; D ambiguous. Trimming removed 5 bases at V and 4 bases at J, with 11 bases between. The V gene's germline CDR1 is SGHVS and CDR2 FQNEAQ. The CDR3 is 13 residues long. CDR3 nucleotides: TGTGCCAGCAGCCAATTTGGACGCACTGAAGCTTTCTTT. This sequence encodes CASSQFGRTEAFF.

This clonotype has a handful of counts. The V call is TRBV7-2, the J call TRBJ2-7, with 12 bases lining up with TRBD2. The germline V gene encodes CDR1 SGHTA and CDR2 FQGNSA. CDR3 length: 15 residues. V shed 0 bases and J 5 bases; nucleotides not matched to a gene: 2. The CDR3 DNA reads as TGTGCCAGCAGCTTAGCCAGGACTAGCGGGGACGAGCAGTACTTC. This encodes CASSLARTSGDEQYF.

This sequence joins TRBV5-1 and TRBJ1-1; D not resolved. The CDR3 loop spans 15 amino acids. Trimming removed 0 bases at V and 7 bases at J, with 16 bases between. Germline CDR1 and CDR2: SGHRS and YFSETQ. The CDR3 loop reads CASSLVLGLVDEAFF. The CDR3 DNA reads as TGCGCCAGCAGCTTGGTCTTAGGGTTGGTAGATGAAGCTTTCTTT.

V is TRBV6-5 and J is TRBJ1-1; possibly TRBD1 for D (5 bases). The V gene lost 2 bases and the J gene lost 0 bases, with 13 bases spanning the gap. Germline CDR1 and CDR2: MNHEY and SVGAGI. CDR3 length: 16 residues. In DNA, the CDR3 is TGTGCCAGCAGTTACAGGGGCCCTGACATGAACACTGAAGCTTTCTTT. Translation: CASSYRGPDMNTEAFF.

The table lists this clonotype with a few counts. The chain has TRBV12-3 or TRBV12-4 and TRBJ2-7; the D gene could be TRBD1 or TRBD2 (5 bases each). The CDR3 has 13 residues. V lost 8 bases and J 3 bases, leaving 14 bases between the germline ends. The CDR3 nucleotides are TGTGCCAGCGCCGGGACCTACCTCTACGAGCAGTACTTC. It encodes CASAGTYLYEQYF.

This clonotype was observed a single time. The rearrangement links TRBV5-5 to TRBJ2-1, with a tentative D call TRBD2 (7 bases). The CDR3 spans 13 residues. V lost 5 bases and J 10 bases, leaving 16 bases between the germline ends. Germline V gene data show CDR1 as SGHKS and CDR2 as YYEKEE (reference sequence). CDR3 coding DNA: TGTGCCAGCAGTATCCTTCCGGGGGGCGAGCAGTTCTTC. As protein: CASSILPGGEQFF.

V and J are TRBV27 and TRBJ2-7; no definite D call. The CDR3 has 13 residues. Trimming pared 6 bases from V and 4 bases from J, leaving 13 bases between. Germline V CDR1 and CDR2: MNHEY, SMNVEV (reference sequence). The CDR3 protein is CASRSYFFYEQYF. In DNA, the CDR3 is TGTGCCAGCAGGTCATATTTTTTTTACGAGCAGTACTTC.

The chain carries TRBV4-3 and TRBJ1-2; D remains unclear. There are 13 residues in the CDR3. V shed 0 bases and J shed 9 bases, with 11 bases lying between them. The V gene's germline CDR1 is LGHNA and CDR2 YSLEER. The CDR3 here is CASSQERARSYTF. DNA for the CDR3: TGCGCCAGCAGCCAAGAACGGGCCCGGAGCTACACCTTC.

The chain couples TRBV7-2 to TRBJ2-1, with 9 bases matching TRBD1. The germline gives CDR1 SGHTA, CDR2 FQGNSA. V trimming: 0 bases; J trimming: 4 bases; junction bases outside the gene matches: 7. There are 17 residues in the CDR3. CDR3 sequence reads: CASSLAGTGTGYNEQFF. The CDR3 region has the DNA TGTGCCAGCAGCTTAGCGGGGACCGGGACAGGGTACAATGAGCAGTTCTTC.

This clonotype was seen a handful of times. The rearrangement joins TRBV5-1 to TRBJ2-7; 7 positions agree with TRBD1. In germline, CDR1 is SGHRS, CDR2 YFSETQ. The CDR3 covers 17 residues. J lost 3 bases, V lost 4 bases, and 16 bases had no gene match. The CDR3 DNA follows: TGCGCCAGCAGCCCACACCAGAAGGGGACAGCGAACTACGAGCAGTACTTC. It translates to CASSPHQKGTANYEQYF.

This chain joins TRBV5-1 and TRBJ1-2, with TRBD1 identical over 8 bases. CDR1 is SGHRS, CDR2 YFSETQ, per germline. This CDR3 has 16 residues. V trimming: 0 bases; J trimming: 7 bases; junction bases outside the gene matches: 11. CDR3 sequence reads: CASSLASGQGASGYTF. CDR3 nucleotide sequence: TGCGCCAGCAGCTTGGCCTCAGGACAGGGAGCGAGTGGCTACACCTTC.

The rearrangement links TRBV20-1 to TRBJ2-1; D unresolved. CDR1 is DFQATT, CDR2 SNEGSKA, per germline (reference sequence). V lost 0 bases to trimming and J lost 8 bases, with 14 bases between them. There are 14 residues in the CDR3. In DNA form, the CDR3 reads TGCAGTGCTAGAGATTCAAGGCGCGGCCATGAGCAGTTCTTC. Protein product: CSARDSRRGHEQFF.

The chain recombines TRBV11-1 with TRBJ2-1; D may match TRBD1 or TRBD2 (6 bases each). The CDR3 sequence is 16 residues long. Trimming pared 7 bases from V and 7 bases from J, leaving 23 bases between. Germline CDR1 SGHAT, CDR2 FQDESV (reference sequence). The CDR3 DNA is TGTGCCAGCACCCTTGACGGGGGCGCAACGACGAATGAGCAGTTCTTC. It is translated as CASTLDGGATTNEQFF.

In this sample, this clonotype turned up a few times. The rearrangement uses TRBV3-1 and TRBJ2-1; D not certain. The CDR3 runs 15 residues. CDR1 and CDR2 (germline): LGHDT, YNNKEL (reference sequence). The V and J ends lost 7 bases and 0 bases respectively, with 13 bases between them. The chain's CDR3 is CASTRRPSSYNEQFF. The CDR3 nucleotides read TGTGCCAGCACCAGGCGGCCGAGCTCCTACAATGAGCAGTTCTTC.

The V and J genes are TRBV10-3 and TRBJ2-7; D is possibly TRBD1 or TRBD2 (5 bases each). Trimming stripped 6 bases from V and 4 bases from J, with 13 bases between. The CDR3 runs 13 residues. Germline CDR1 is ENHRY and CDR2 is SYGVKD. The CDR3 protein is CAISRDAEYEQYF. The CDR3 nucleotides read TGTGCCATCAGCCGGGACGCCGAATACGAGCAGTACTTC.

This chain uses TRBV6-5 with TRBJ1-5; D gene unclear. V gave up 6 bases and J gave up 4 bases, with 13 bases separating them. Germline V gene sequence: CDR1 MNHEY, CDR2 SVGAGI. This CDR3 has 14 residues. CDR3 in DNA: TGTGCCAGCAGAATGGGGTTAGGGAATCAGCCCCAGCATTTT. This translates into CASRMGLGNQPQHF.

Regarding this clonotype: The junction departs from germline at one end; a sequencing error may be responsible. This CDR3 is CASSYPVTSGYSGANVPTF. Here the CDR3 DNA reads TGTGCCAGCAGCTACCCGGTGACTAGCGGGTACTCTGGGGCCAACGTCCCGACTTTC. The chain joins TRBV7-6 to TRBJ2-6, with 10 bases matching TRBD2. Per germline, CDR1 SGHVS and CDR2 FNYEAQ. The CDR3 is 19 residues long.

The genes are TRBV7-9 and TRBJ2-7; D might be TRBD1 or TRBD2, each matching 7 bases. The germline V gene has CDR1 SEHNR and CDR2 FQNEAQ (reference sequence). Between the trimmed V and J ends, which lost 4 bases and 2 bases, there was a span of 21 bases. This CDR3 has 17 residues. CDR3 region: CASSSRGGRDSPYEQYF. The CDR3 DNA reads as TGTGCCAGCAGCTCAAGGGGGGGGCGGGACAGTCCCTACGAGCAGTACTTC. Using reference TRBV7-9 and TRBJ2-7 for the parts outside the CDR3, the full variable domain is DTGVSQNPRHKITKRGQNVTFRCDPISEHNRLYWYRQTLGQGPEFLTYFQNEAQLEKSRLLSDRFSAERPKGSFSTLEIQRTEQGDSAMYLCASSSRGGRDSPYEQYFGPGTRLTVT.

The gene calls are TRBV7-2 and TRBJ2-7; 7 nucleotides agree with TRBD1. The CDR3 contains 15 residues. Trimming cost V 1 base and J 2 bases; bases outside gene matches: 5. Germline V CDR1 and CDR2: SGHTA, FQGNSA. The CDR3 spells CASSLENRGPYEQYF. CDR3 coding DNA: TGTGCCAGCAGCTTAGAGAACAGGGGTCCCTACGAGCAGTACTTC.

This chain links TRBV9 with TRBJ1-2; no clear D. Germline V gene sequence: CDR1 SGDLS, CDR2 YYNGEE. V dropped 3 bases and J dropped 6 bases, with 18 bases sitting between them. The CDR3 contains 15 residues. The CDR3 sequence is CASSGGMGIGDGYTF. As DNA, the CDR3 is TGTGCCAGCAGCGGGGGTATGGGGATCGGGGATGGCTACACCTTC. The full variable domain, with the rest looked up from reference TRBV9 and TRBJ1-2, is DSGVTQTPKHLITATGQRVTLRCSPRSGDLSVYWYQQSLDQGLQFLIQYYNGEERAKGNILERFSAQQFPDLHSELNLSSLELGDSALYFCASSGGMGIGDGYTFGSGTRLTVV.

This clonotype was seen a handful of times. The CDR3 sequence: CASSVAGQAKEQYF. The CDR3 DNA sequence: TGTGCCAGCAGCGTAGCGGGACAGGCGAAGGAGCAGTACTTC. The chain has TRBV9 and TRBJ2-4, with 8 bases identical to TRBD1. Germline lookup yields CDR1 SGDLS and CDR2 YYNGEE. The length of the CDR3 is 14 residues. V lost 0 bases and J lost 13; bases outside the gene matches: 9.

This clonotype has a handful of counts. The chain joins TRBV12-5 to TRBJ1-2, with D possibly being TRBD1 (6 bases). The CDR3 length is 15 residues. CDR1 is LGHNT and CDR2 is FRNRAP in the germline V gene. The ends were cut back, 2 bases at V and 6 bases at J, with 16 bases in the middle. The CDR3 DNA follows: TGTGCTAGTGGTTTGCCCCGGGACACCCGGCATGGCTACACCTTC. Protein product: CASGLPRDTRHGYTF.

The chain has TRBV20-1 and TRBJ2-5; 7 nucleotides agree with TRBD2. The junction had 13 bases not matched to a gene; V was cut back by 4 bases and J by 11 bases. The germline V gene encodes CDR1 DFQATT and CDR2 SNEGSKA (reference sequence). There are 13 residues in the CDR3. The CDR3 DNA is TGCAGTGCTAACCCTAGCGGATACAATGAGCAGTACTTC. Protein sequence: CSANPSGYNEQYF.

This chain connects TRBV6-2 or TRBV6-3 to TRBJ2-6; TRBD2 is a possible D gene (5 bases). The CDR3 consists of 15 residues. Trimming pared 6 bases from V and 0 bases from J, leaving 9 bases between. From germline, CDR1 is MNHEY and CDR2 SVGEGT. The DNA for the CDR3 is TGTGCCAGCAGAAAAGGGAGCTCTGGGGCCAACGTCCTGACTTTC. Protein: CASRKGSSGANVLTF.

As for this clonotype: At one of its ends the junction is not consistent with the germline gene, which may arise from a read error. The chain uses TRBV27 and TRBJ2-1; 7 bases are shared with TRBD1. Germline CDR1 and CDR2: MNHEY and SMNVEV (reference sequence). The CDR3 consists of 15 residues. The CDR3 here is CASTLRTGSYNERFF. In DNA form, the CDR3 reads TGTGCCAGCACCCTGAGGACAGGCTCCTACAATGAGCGGTTCTTC.

This chain uses TRBV27 with TRBJ2-5; D perhaps matches TRBD1 (5 bases). In germline, CDR1 is MNHEY, CDR2 SMNVEV (reference sequence). This CDR3 is 16 amino acids long. V lost 4 bases and J lost 5, with 20 bases in between. The CDR3 coding sequence is TGTGCCAGCAGTTCGAGTGGGCAGGGAAGTATGGAGACCCAGTACTTC. Translating it yields CASSSSGQGSMETQYF.

This clonotype occurred a few times. The rearrangement links TRBV7-4 to TRBJ1-2; TRBD1 is a possible D gene (5 bases). Trimming cost V 5 bases and J 4 bases, with 17 bases left between them. The CDR3 has 15 residues. In germline, CDR1 is SGHVT, CDR2 SQSDAQ. This CDR3 is CASSVRTQGAYGYTF. The CDR3 nucleotides read TGTGCCAGCAGCGTCCGCACTCAGGGTGCCTATGGCTACACCTTC.

The genes are TRBV14 and TRBJ2-1; D possibly matches TRBD1 or TRBD2 (6 bases each). The CDR3 totals 15 residues. V shed 6 bases and J shed 2 bases, with 14 bases lying between them. Germline assignment: CDR1 SGHDN and CDR2 FVKESK. CDR3: CASRDTGAPYNEQFF. The CDR3 DNA sequence: TGTGCCAGCAGGGACACGGGGGCTCCCTACAATGAGCAGTTCTTC.

This rearrangement joins TRBV29-1 to TRBJ2-5, with D maybe TRBD1 (5 bases). Per germline, CDR1 SQVTM and CDR2 ANQGSEA. Trimming took 7 bases from V and 11 from J, leaving 17 bases between them. The length of the CDR3 is 11 residues. The CDR3 coding sequence is TGCAGCGCTGACAGTGTAGATGAGCAGTACTTC. This translates into CSADSVDEQYF.